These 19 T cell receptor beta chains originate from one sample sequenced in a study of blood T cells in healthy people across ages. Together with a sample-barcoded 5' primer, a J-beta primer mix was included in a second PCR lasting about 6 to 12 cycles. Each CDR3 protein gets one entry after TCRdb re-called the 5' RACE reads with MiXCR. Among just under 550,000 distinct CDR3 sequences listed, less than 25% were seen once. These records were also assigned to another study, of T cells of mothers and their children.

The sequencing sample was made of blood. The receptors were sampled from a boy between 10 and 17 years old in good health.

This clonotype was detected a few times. The CDR3 region is CASSYEGATETQYF. The CDR3 nucleotides read TGTGCCAGCAGTTACGAAGGGGCCACGGAGACCCAGTACTTC. The V and J genes are TRBV6-2 or TRBV6-3 and TRBJ2-5, with D perhaps matching TRBD1 (5 bases). With 2 bases removed from V and 5 bases from J, the gap between germline ends came to 12 bases. Germline assignment: CDR1 MNHEY and CDR2 SVGEGT. This CDR3 is built from 14 residues.

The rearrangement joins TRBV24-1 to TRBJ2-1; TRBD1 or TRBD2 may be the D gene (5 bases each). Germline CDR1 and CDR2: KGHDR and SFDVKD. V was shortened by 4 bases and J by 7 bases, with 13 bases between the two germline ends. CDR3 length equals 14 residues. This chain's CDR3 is CATSDPGPMNEQFF. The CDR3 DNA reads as TGTGCCACCAGTGACCCGGGACCGATGAATGAGCAGTTCTTC.

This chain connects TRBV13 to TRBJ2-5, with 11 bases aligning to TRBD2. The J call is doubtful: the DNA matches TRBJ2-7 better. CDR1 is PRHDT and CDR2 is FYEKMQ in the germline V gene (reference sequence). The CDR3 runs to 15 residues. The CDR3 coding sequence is TGTGCCAGCAGCCCGCGGCTAGCGGGAGGTTTCGAGCAGTACTTC. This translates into CASSPRLAGGFEQYF.

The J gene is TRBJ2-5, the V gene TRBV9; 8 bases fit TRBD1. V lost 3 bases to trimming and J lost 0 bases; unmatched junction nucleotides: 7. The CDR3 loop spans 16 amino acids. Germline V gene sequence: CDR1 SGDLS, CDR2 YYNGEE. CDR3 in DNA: TGTGCCAGCAGCGCTCGACAGGGGACGTACCAAGAGACCCAGTACTTC. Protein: CASSARQGTYQETQYF.

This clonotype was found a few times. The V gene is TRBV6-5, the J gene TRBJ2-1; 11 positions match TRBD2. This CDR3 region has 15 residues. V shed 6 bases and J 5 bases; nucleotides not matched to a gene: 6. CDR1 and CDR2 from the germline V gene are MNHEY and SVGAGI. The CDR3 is CASSLLAGENNEQFF. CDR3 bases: TGTGCCAGCAGCTTACTAGCGGGAGAGAACAATGAGCAGTTCTTC.

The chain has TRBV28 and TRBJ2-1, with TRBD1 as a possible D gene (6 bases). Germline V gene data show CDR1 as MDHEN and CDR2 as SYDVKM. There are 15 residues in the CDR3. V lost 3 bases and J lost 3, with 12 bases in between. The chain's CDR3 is CASSLDSSIYNEQFF. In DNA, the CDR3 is TGTGCCAGCAGTTTGGACAGTTCAATCTACAATGAGCAGTTCTTC.

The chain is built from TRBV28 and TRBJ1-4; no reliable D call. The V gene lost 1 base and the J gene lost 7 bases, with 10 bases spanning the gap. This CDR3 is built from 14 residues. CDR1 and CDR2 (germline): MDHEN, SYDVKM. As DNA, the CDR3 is TGTGCCAGCAGTTTATTTAGTTCTTCTGAAAAACTGTTTTTT. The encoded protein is CASSLFSSSEKLFF.

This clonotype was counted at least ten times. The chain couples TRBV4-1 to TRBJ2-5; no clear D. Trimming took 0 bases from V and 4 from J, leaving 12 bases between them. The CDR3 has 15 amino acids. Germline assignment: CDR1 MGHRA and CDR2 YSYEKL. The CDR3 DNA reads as TGCGCCAGCAGCCAAGAAAGCGAGGTAGGAGAGACCCAGTACTTC. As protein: CASSQESEVGETQYF.

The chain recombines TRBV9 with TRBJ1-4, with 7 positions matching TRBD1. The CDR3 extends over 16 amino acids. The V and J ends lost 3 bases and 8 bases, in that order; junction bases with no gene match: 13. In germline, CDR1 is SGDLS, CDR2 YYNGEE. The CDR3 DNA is TGTGCCAGCAGCGCTCCCCTGGGGCAGGGGGTAGAAAAACTGTTTTTT. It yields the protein CASSAPLGQGVEKLFF.

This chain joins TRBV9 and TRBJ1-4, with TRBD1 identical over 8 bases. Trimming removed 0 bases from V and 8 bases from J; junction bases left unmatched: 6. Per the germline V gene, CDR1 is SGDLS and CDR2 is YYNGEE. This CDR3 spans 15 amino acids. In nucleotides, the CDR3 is TGTGCCAGCAGCGTAGAGGGACAGGAAAAGGAAAAACTGTTTTTT. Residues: CASSVEGQEKEKLFF.

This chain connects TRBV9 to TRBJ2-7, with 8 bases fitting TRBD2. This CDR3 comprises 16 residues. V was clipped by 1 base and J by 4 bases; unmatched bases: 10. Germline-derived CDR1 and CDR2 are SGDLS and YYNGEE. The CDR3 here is CASSVTPSGGAYEQYF. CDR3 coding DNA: TGTGCCAGCAGCGTAACGCCTTCGGGGGGGGCGTACGAGCAGTACTTC.

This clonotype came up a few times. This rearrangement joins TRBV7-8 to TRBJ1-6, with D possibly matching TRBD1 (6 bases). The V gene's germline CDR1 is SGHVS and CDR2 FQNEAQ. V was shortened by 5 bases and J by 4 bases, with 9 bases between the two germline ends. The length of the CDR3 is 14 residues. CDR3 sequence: CASSEGGYNSPLHF. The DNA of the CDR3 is TGTGCCAGCAGCGAGGGGGGGTATAATTCACCCCTCCACTTT.

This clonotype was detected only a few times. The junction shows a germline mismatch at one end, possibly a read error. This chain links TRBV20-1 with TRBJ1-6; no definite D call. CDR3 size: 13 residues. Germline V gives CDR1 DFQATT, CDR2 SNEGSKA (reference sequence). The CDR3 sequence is CSARTSHNSPLRF. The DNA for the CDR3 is TGCAGTGCTAGGACGAGTCATAATTCACCCCTCCGCTTT.

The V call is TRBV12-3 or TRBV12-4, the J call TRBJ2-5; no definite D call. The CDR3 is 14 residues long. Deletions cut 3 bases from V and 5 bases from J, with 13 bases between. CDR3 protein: CASSFGLVAETQYF. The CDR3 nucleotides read TGTGCCAGCAGTTTTGGGCTAGTTGCGGAGACCCAGTACTTC.

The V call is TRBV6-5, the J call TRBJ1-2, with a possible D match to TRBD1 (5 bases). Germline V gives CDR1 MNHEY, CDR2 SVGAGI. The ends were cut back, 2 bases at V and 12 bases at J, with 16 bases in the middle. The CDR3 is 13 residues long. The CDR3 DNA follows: TGTGCCAGCAGTTACGAGTCAGTCCAGGGCCACACCTTC. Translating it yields CASSYESVQGHTF.

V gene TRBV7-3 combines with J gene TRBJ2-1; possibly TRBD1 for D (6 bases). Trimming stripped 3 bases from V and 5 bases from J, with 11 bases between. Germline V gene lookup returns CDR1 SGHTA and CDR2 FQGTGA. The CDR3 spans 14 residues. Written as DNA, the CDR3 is TGTGCCAGCAGCTTCACACACAGGGACAATGAGCAGTTCTTC. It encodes CASSFTHRDNEQFF.

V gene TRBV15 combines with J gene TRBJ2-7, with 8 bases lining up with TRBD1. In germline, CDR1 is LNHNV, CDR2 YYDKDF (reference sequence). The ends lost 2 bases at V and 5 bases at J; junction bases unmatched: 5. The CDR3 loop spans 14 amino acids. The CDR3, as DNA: TGTGCCACCAGCAGATCAGGGGGCATAAACGAGCAGTACTTC. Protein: CATSRSGGINEQYF.

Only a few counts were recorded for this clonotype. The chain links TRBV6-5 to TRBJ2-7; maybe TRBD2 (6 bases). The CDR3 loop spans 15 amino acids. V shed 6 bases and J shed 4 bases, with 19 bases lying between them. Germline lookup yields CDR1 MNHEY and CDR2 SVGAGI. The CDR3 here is CASSPGLAEGYEQYF. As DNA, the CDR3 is TGTGCCAGCAGCCCCGGTTTAGCGGAGGGGTACGAGCAGTACTTC.

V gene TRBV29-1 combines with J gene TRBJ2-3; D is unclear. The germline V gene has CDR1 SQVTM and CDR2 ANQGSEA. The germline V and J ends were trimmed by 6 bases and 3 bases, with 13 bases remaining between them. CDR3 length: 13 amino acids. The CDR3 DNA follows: TGCAGCGTCCCCTCTCCCAGGACAGATACGCAGTATTTT. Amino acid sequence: CSVPSPRTDTQYF.